The next 24 T cell receptor beta chains were all read from a single sample in a study of OX40 agonist ivuxolimab in advanced cancers. Library preparation used the immunoSEQ multiplex PCR assay. TCRdb carries this immuneACCESS record with in-frame sequences only. Its versions omit some clonotypes, under half of them owing to an unresolved V gene in the studies checked, with the rest unexplained. The sample table records about 50,000 clones; approximately 80% of these occur just once. 3% to 5% of the sample comes from the top ten. The sample consisted of CD4+ or CD8+ T cells sorted from blood, taken in a trial of the OX40 agonist ivuxolimab. Every receptor here comes from an adult with an advanced solid tumor such as melanoma, head and neck, liver or kidney cancer.

CDR3 sequence: CAISEGTGGNSPLHF. CDR3 DNA sequence: TGTGCCATCAGTGAGGGGACAGGGGGAAATTCACCCCTCCACTTT. The chain carries TRBV10-3 and TRBJ1-6, with 11 bases identical to TRBD1. This CDR3 contains 15 residues. Trimming cost V 2 bases and J 7 bases; bases outside gene matches: 1. Germline V gives CDR1 ENHRY, CDR2 SYGVKD.

This chain connects TRBV28 to TRBJ2-4, with 12 nucleotides matching TRBD2. The CDR3 runs to 17 residues. J gave up 3 bases and V 8 bases, and 11 bases lay outside the gene matches. Germline V gives CDR1 MDHEN, CDR2 SYDVKM. This CDR3 is CASEGLAGLLDKNIQYF. Here the CDR3 DNA reads TGTGCCAGCGAGGGACTAGCGGGTCTGTTAGACAAAAACATTCAGTACTTC. The variable domain in full, with the rest retrieved from reference TRBV28 and TRBJ2-4, is DVKVTQSSRYLVKRTGEKVFLECVQDMDHENMFWYRQDPGLGLRLIYFSYDVKMKEKGDIPEGYSVSREKKERFSLILESASTNQTSMYLCASEGLAGLLDKNIQYFGAGTRLSVL.

The chain links TRBV5-6 to TRBJ1-1, with D perhaps matching TRBD1 (6 bases). The CDR3 sequence is 14 residues long. The ends were cut back, 4 bases at V and 0 bases at J, with 10 bases in the middle. Germline lookup yields CDR1 SGHDT and CDR2 YYEEEE. CDR3 DNA sequence: TGTGCCAGCAGCCGGGGGACACTGAACACTGAAGCTTTCTTT. It translates to CASSRGTLNTEAFF.

J is TRBJ1-2 and V is TRBV7-9, with 7 bases fitting TRBD1. The CDR3 runs 13 residues. The germline gives CDR1 SEHNR, CDR2 FQNEAQ (reference sequence). V lost 0 bases and J lost 7; bases outside the gene matches: 2. CDR3 protein: CASSLASGGGYTF. The CDR3 DNA sequence: TGTGCCAGCAGCTTAGCGTCAGGGGGTGGCTACACCTTC. The variable domain in full, with the rest retrieved from reference TRBV7-9 and TRBJ1-2, is DTGVSQNPRHKITKRGQNVTFRCDPISEHNRLYWYRQTLGQGPEFLTYFQNEAQLEKSRLLSDRFSAERPKGSFSTLEIQRTEQGDSAMYLCASSLASGGGYTFGSGTRLTVV.

CDR3 in DNA: TGCAGCGTTGCCTACTATTCTAGCCGCCAAGAGACCCAGTACTTC. The encoded protein is CSVAYYSSRQETQYF. V and J are TRBV29-1 and TRBJ2-5; a weak D match, TRBD2 (5 bases). The CDR3 totals 15 residues. Between the trimmed V and J ends, which lost 4 bases and 1 base, there was a span of 16 bases. The germline gives CDR1 SQVTM, CDR2 ANQGSEA. Supplemented by reference TRBV29-1 and TRBJ2-5, the full variable domain reads SAVISQKPSRDICQRGTSLTIQCQVDSQVTMMFWYRQQPGQSLTLIATANQGSEATYESGFVIDKFPISRPNLTFSTLTVSNMSPEDSSIYLCSVAYYSSRQETQYFGPGTRLLVL.

The chain recombines TRBV11-2 with TRBJ2-2; 7 bases fit TRBD2. The V gene end was trimmed by 6 bases and the J gene end by 5 bases; junction bases not matched to a gene: 9. The germline CDR1 and CDR2 sequences are SGHAT and FQNNGV. The CDR3 extends over 15 amino acids. The CDR3 reads CASSRSRRGTGELFF. CDR3 DNA: TGTGCCAGCAGTAGGAGTCGGCGGGGGACCGGGGAGCTGTTTTTT.

This chain links TRBV7-9 with TRBJ1-1; perhaps TRBD1 as D (5 bases). CDR3 length: 14 amino acids. Germline CDR1 is SEHNR and CDR2 is FQNEAQ (reference sequence). V was cut by 3 bases and J by 0 bases, with 8 bases left in between. CDR3 protein: CASSLGTVNTEAFF. DNA for the CDR3: TGTGCCAGCAGCTTGGGGACGGTGAACACTGAAGCTTTCTTT.

This clone was seen more than once but under ten times. The rearrangement links TRBV19 to TRBJ2-2; possibly TRBD1 or TRBD2 for D (5 bases each). Germline values: CDR1 LNHDA, CDR2 SQIVND (reference sequence). The V end was cut by 8 bases, the J end by 5 bases, with 18 bases between. This CDR3 comprises 15 residues. CDR3 residues: CASALPGRRTGELFF. DNA for the CDR3: TGTGCCAGTGCCCTGCCGGGACGTAGGACCGGGGAGCTGTTTTTT. Full variable domain (missing parts from reference TRBV19 and TRBJ2-2): DGGITQSPKYLFRKEGQNVTLSCEQNLNHDAMYWYRQDPGQGLRLIYYSQIVNDFQKGDIAEGYSVSREKKESFPLTVTSAQKNPTAFYLCASALPGRRTGELFFGEGSRLTVL.

The genes are TRBV7-2 and TRBJ2-7; 7 bases line up with TRBD2. Germline CDR1 reads SGHTA; CDR2 reads FQGNSA. The trim removed 5 bases at V and 3 bases at J, leaving 7 bases unmatched. This CDR3 is built from 14 residues. The CDR3 region is CASSRLAEGYEQYF. In nucleotides, the CDR3 is TGTGCCAGCAGCAGGCTAGCGGAGGGCTACGAGCAGTACTTC.

The chain carries TRBV6-6 and TRBJ1-1; possible D gene TRBD1, 6 bases. The V end lost 8 bases, the J end lost 3 bases, and 16 bases lay between the germline ends. CDR1 and CDR2 from the germline V gene are MNHNY and SVGAGI (reference sequence). The CDR3 extends over 14 amino acids. The CDR3 bases are TGTGCCAGCCTCAGGGGATTGCGGGACACTGAAGCTTTCTTT. It translates to CASLRGLRDTEAFF.

V gene TRBV18 combines with J gene TRBJ1-2; TRBD1 matches at 7 bases. The CDR3 contains 16 residues. V gave up 2 bases and J gave up 5 bases; unmatched junction bases: 11. CDR1 and CDR2 from the germline V gene are KGHSH and LQKENI. The CDR3 protein is CASSPSDTGVGYGYTF. Written as DNA, the CDR3 is TGTGCCAGCTCACCATCGGATACAGGGGTAGGGTATGGCTACACCTTC.

The chain has TRBV18 and TRBJ1-6, with 8 positions matching TRBD1. Germline assignment: CDR1 KGHSH and CDR2 LQKENI. J gave up 10 bases and V 4 bases, and 6 bases lay outside the gene matches. CDR3 length equals 14 residues. The CDR3 sequence: CASSQDRDRSPLHF. The CDR3 nucleotides read TGTGCCAGCTCACAGGACAGGGATCGCTCACCCCTCCACTTT.

V usage is TRBV5-1 and J usage is TRBJ1-4; D ambiguous. Trimming removed 4 bases from V and 6 bases from J, with 16 bases in between. Germline V gene lookup returns CDR1 SGHRS and CDR2 YFSETQ. CDR3 length equals 15 residues. CDR3 region: CASSPGMARDEKLFF. In DNA, the CDR3 is TGCGCCAGCAGCCCCGGGATGGCTAGGGATGAAAAACTGTTTTTT.

This sequence joins TRBV7-8 and TRBJ1-2, with D unresolved. Looked up from germline, CDR1 is SGHVS and CDR2 is FQNEAQ. V was shortened by 1 base and J by 7 bases, with 7 bases between the two germline ends. The CDR3 length is 12 residues. Written as DNA, the CDR3 is TGTGCCAGCAGCTTAGGGCTTGGTGGCTACACCTTC. This sequence encodes CASSLGLGGYTF.

This clone was seen more than once but under ten times. The V and J genes are TRBV5-4 and TRBJ2-3, with 7 bases aligning to TRBD2. The V and J ends lost 0 bases and 4 bases, in that order; junction bases with no gene match: 5. The V gene's germline CDR1 is SGHNT and CDR2 YYREEE (reference sequence). The CDR3 has 15 amino acids. For the CDR3, the DNA is TGTGCCAGCAGCTTGGGCGGGAGTACGGCAGATACGCAGTATTTT. Protein product: CASSLGGSTADTQYF.

The CDR3 DNA reads as TGTGCCAGCTCACCCGGGCACGGGGGGGGCTTTCCGGATAGCAATCAGCCCCAGCATTTT. Translation: CASSPGHGGGFPDSNQPQHF. This chain connects TRBV18 to TRBJ1-5; D perhaps matches TRBD1 (6 bases). CDR3 length: 20 residues. The V and J ends lost 3 bases and 0 bases respectively, with 24 bases between them. Germline CDR1 reads KGHSH; CDR2 reads LQKENI.

This clone appeared a single time. The V and J genes are TRBV5-5 and TRBJ1-1; D is unresolved. V lost 0 bases to trimming and J lost 1 base, with 13 bases between them. The CDR3 length is 16 residues. The germline V gene encodes CDR1 SGHKS and CDR2 YYEKEE (reference sequence). CDR3 sequence: CASSLVAIARNTEAFF. In DNA, the CDR3 is TGTGCCAGCAGCTTGGTCGCGATAGCCCGGAACACTGAAGCTTTCTTT. Filled out from reference TRBV5-5 and TRBJ1-1, the complete variable domain reads DAGVTQSPTHLIKTRGQQVTLRCSPISGHKSVSWYQQVLGQGPQFIFQYYEKEERGRGNFPDRFSARQFPNYSSELNVNALLLGDSALYLCASSLVAIARNTEAFFGQGTRLTVV.

This clone was observed a few times. The V and J genes are TRBV29-1 and TRBJ2-1; D is ambiguous. The CDR3 loop spans 12 amino acids. The ends were cut back, 7 bases at V and 4 bases at J, with 11 bases in the middle. The germline gives CDR1 SQVTM, CDR2 ANQGSEA. The CDR3 loop reads CSAKGLYNEQFF. In DNA form, the CDR3 reads TGCAGCGCTAAGGGTCTTTACAATGAGCAGTTCTTC.

The chain combines TRBV7-8 with TRBJ1-1, with D hard to call. CDR3 length: 16 residues. V gave up 6 bases and J gave up 1 base, with 18 bases separating them. CDR1 SGHVS and CDR2 FQNEAQ come from the germline V gene. CDR3 bases: TGTGCCAGCAGTCGAACGGCCGGACTTAAGAACACTGAAGCTTTCTTT. This codes for CASSRTAGLKNTEAFF.

The chain uses TRBV6-5 and TRBJ1-1; TRBD1 might be the D (6 bases). The CDR3 has 15 residues. V lost 0 bases and J 2 bases, leaving 10 bases between the germline ends. Germline V gives CDR1 MNHEY, CDR2 SVGAGI. CDR3 sequence: CASSYSIQGNTEAFF. As DNA, the CDR3 is TGTGCCAGCAGTTACTCGATACAGGGAAACACTGAAGCTTTCTTT.

V and J are TRBV11-3 and TRBJ2-1; D possibly corresponds to TRBD2 (6 bases). Trimming took off 3 bases at V and 9 bases at J, with 18 bases between the two ends. Germline values: CDR1 SGHNT, CDR2 YENEEA. The CDR3 extends over 15 amino acids. The CDR3 nucleotides read TGTGCCAGCAGCTTTAGGGGTCCGGGGGACGGTGAGCAGTTCTTC. Protein: CASSFRGPGDGEQFF.

This rearrangement joins TRBV7-3 to TRBJ2-5, with TRBD1 as a possible D gene (6 bases). Trimming cost V 9 bases and J 1 base, with 21 bases left between them. CDR3 length: 16 residues. Per germline, CDR1 SGHTA and CDR2 FQGTGA. CDR3 in amino acids: CASFLTPDRCQETQYF. CDR3 bases: TGTGCCAGTTTCCTAACCCCCGACAGGTGCCAAGAGACCCAGTACTTC.

This clone was picked up a small number of times. The chain combines TRBV29-1 with TRBJ2-3, with TRBD2 matching over 10 bases. The CDR3 length is 14 residues. Germline CDR1 is SQVTM and CDR2 is ANQGSEA. V lost 5 bases and J lost 9; bases outside the gene matches: 11. CDR3 bases: TGCAGCGTTCGGTTAGTAGCGGGAGGTTGGACGCAGTATTTT. Its translation is CSVRLVAGGWTQYF.

The rearrangement uses TRBV30 and TRBJ1-3; D gene ambiguous. This CDR3 spans 14 amino acids. With 5 bases removed from V and 0 bases from J, the gap between germline ends came to 11 bases. The germline V gene has CDR1 GTSNPN and CDR2 SVGIG (reference sequence). The CDR3 is CAWGRTLSGNTIYF. As DNA, the CDR3 is TGTGCCTGGGGACGGACCCTCTCTGGAAACACCATATATTTT.